This T cell receptor beta chain was observed in a study of blood T cell repertoires in COVID-19. Study in general: Both acute and convalescent COVID-19 samples were obtained from the United States, Italy and Spain. The cDNA or gDNA used as material had been derived from T cells, B-cell-depleted T cells, or PBMCs.

Per the authors' pipeline: Amplifying reference gene primers gave estimates of nucleated cell counts. Clones were read by immunoSEQ multiplex PCR, and TCRdb kept only the in-frame ones, dropping some. That table gives V, J and clone size, and the DNA gave D and trimming. The sample carries around 180,000 clones, around 74% recorded once. The CDR3 is 19 residues long. Germline assignment: CDR1 MDHEN and CDR2 SYDVKM. The J segment lost 0 bases and the V segment lost 3 bases, leaving 11 bases of the junction unmatched. This clone came up a few times. This chain links TRBV28 with TRBJ1-4, with 9 nucleotides matching TRBD1. Sequencing used peripheral blood. The sequence was obtained from a woman older than 75 with acute or convalescent COVID-19. The chain's CDR3 is CASSLTPGQGFATNEKLFF. CDR3 DNA sequence: TGTGCCAGCAGTTTGACCCCGGGACAGGGTTTTGCAACTAATGAAAAACTGTTTTTT.